A selection of T cell receptor beta chains follows, all from one sample in a study of shared clonotypes between healthy human individuals. Generated by immunoSEQ multiplex PCR, the TCRdb table keeps only in-frame clones and is missing some. The repertoire holds almost 750,000 clones, with approximately 77% as singletons. Sequencing was carried out using memory CD4+ T cells sorted from blood. These receptors originate from a woman in her twenties or thirties in good health. CDR3s include the opening cysteine and the closing phenylalanine or tryptophan. The order of the fields is D gene, V gene, clone size, J gene, CDR3 DNA, CDR3 protein. The D gene is left open where the match is weak. Not every row has a clone size; where given, it reads once, few, many or a size class.

TRBD1,TRBV7-2,-,TRBJ1-3,TGTGCCAGCAGCCGGGACAGGGCCCCATCTGGAAACACCATATATTTT,CASSRDRAPSGNTIYF
-,TRBV30,-,TRBJ1-2,TGTGCCTGGAGTAGGTCCTCTAACTATGGCTACACCTTC,CAWSRSSNYGYTF
-,TRBV11-3,-,TRBJ2-1,TGTGCCAGCAGCTTAGCCGGCCCCAACTCCTACAATGAGCAGTTCTTC,CASSLAGPNSYNEQFF
-,TRBV28,once,TRBJ2-7,TGTGCCAGCAGTTCCCCCCACAGGGTAACCTACGAGCAGTACTTC,CASSSPHRVTYEQYF
-,TRBV6-1,-,TRBJ1-4,TGTGCCAGCAGTGAAGCGGGACCGCGGGGAGAAAAACTGTTTTTT,CASSEAGPRGEKLFF
TRBD2,TRBV7-9,-,TRBJ2-2,TGTGCCAGCAGCTCGGGGGAGGGGACCGGGGAGCTGTTTTTT,CASSSGEGTGELFF
-,TRBV18,-,TRBJ1-1,TGTGCCAGCTCACCACCGCCGGCGAACACTGAAGCTTTCTTT,CASSPPPANTEAFF
-,TRBV11-2,many,TRBJ1-5,TGTGCCAGCAGCTTAGTCAGAGGGACTCAGCCCCAGCATTTT,CASSLVRGTQPQHF
-,TRBV7-9,-,TRBJ1-5,TGTGCCAGCAGAGCCACAGACGATCAGCCCCAGCATTTT,CASRATDDQPQHF
TRBD2,TRBV4-1,once,TRBJ2-7,TGCGCCAGCAGAGACACTAGCGGGAGGGGAAGCTCCCACGAGCAGTACTTC,CASRDTSGRGSSHEQYF
-,TRBV7-2,many,TRBJ1-1,TGTGCCAGCAGCCGGGGGGACACTGAAGCTTTCTTT,CASSRGDTEAFF
-,TRBV5-1,few,TRBJ1-2,TGCGCCAGCAGCTTGGGGCAGAGCCTGGGCTCCTATGGCTACACCTTC,CASSLGQSLGSYGYTF
TRBD2,TRBV7-7,few,TRBJ2-5,TGTGCCAGCAGCTTAGAGACTAGCGGGTACAAGACCCAGTACTTC,CASSLETSGYKTQYF
-,TRBV18,-,TRBJ1-2,TGTGCCAGCTCACCAGGGACGGCCGTATCGGGCTACACCTTC,CASSPGTAVSGYTF
TRBD2,TRBV19,many,TRBJ2-1,TGTGCCAGTAGTATTACTAGCGGGTTGTACAATGAGCAGTTCTTC,CASSITSGLYNEQFF
TRBD1,TRBV2,-,TRBJ1-5,TGTGCCAGCAAGGCACAGGGGGGCAATCAGCCCCAGCATTTT,CASKAQGGNQPQHF
-,TRBV19,many,TRBJ1-6,TGTGCCAGTAGTACAGGCGTTTATAATTCACCCCTCCACTTT,CASSTGVYNSPLHF
TRBD1,TRBV5-1,-,TRBJ2-2,TGCGCCAGCAGCCTTCCCGGGACAGGAAACACCGGGGAGCTGTTTTTT,CASSLPGTGNTGELFF
-,TRBV6-6,-,TRBJ2-7,TGTGCCAGCAGCGACGCCGGGACTCCAACCTACGAGCAGTACTTC,CASSDAGTPTYEQYF
-,TRBV9,-,TRBJ1-4,TGTGCCAGCAGCGCGAACACGGCAACTAATGAAAAACTGTTTTTT,CASSANTATNEKLFF
TRBD1,TRBV28,-,TRBJ1-3,TGTGCCAGCAGTTTGTCCGGGACAGGGGGCCATGGAAACACCATATATTTT,CASSLSGTGGHGNTIYF
-,TRBV7-9,-,TRBJ1-1,TGTGCCAGCAGCCACGGACAGAACACTGAAGCTTTCTTT,CASSHGQNTEAFF
-,TRBV10-2,-,TRBJ1-4,TGCGCCAGCAGTCTGACACGCGGTAATAATGAAAAACTGTTTTTT,CASSLTRGNNEKLFF
-,TRBV5-1,-,TRBJ2-3,TGCGCCAGCAGGAGGGGGGTGGCAGATACGCAGTATTTT,CASRRGVADTQYF
-,TRBV27,-,TRBJ2-1,TGTGCCAGCAGTTTAGAAGAGGGGGGAGGGAGGCCGTTCTTC,CASSLEEGGGRPFF
-,TRBV4-2,-,TRBJ2-2,TGTGCCAGCAGCCAAGCAGGGACCGGGGAGCTGTTTTTT,CASSQAGTGELFF
TRBD2,TRBV7-8,-,TRBJ2-2,TGTGCCAGCAGCTTAGTAGCGGGGAACACCGGGGAGCTGTTTTTT,CASSLVAGNTGELFF
TRBD2,TRBV2,few,TRBJ2-1,TGTGCCAGCAGTTATGCTAGCGGACGCCTGGCTGATGAGCAGTTCTTC,CASSYASGRLADEQFF
-,TRBV19,-,TRBJ2-7,TGTGCCAGTAGTATGAAGGCTAGCGTCTACGAGCAGTACTTC,CASSMKASVYEQYF
TRBD1,TRBV19,-,TRBJ1-2,TGTGCCAGTACCGGACAGGGGGATCATGGCTACACCTTC,CASTGQGDHGYTF
TRBD2,TRBV5-4,-,TRBJ2-1,TGTGCCAGCAGCTTAGATACGCTAGCGGGAGGCAATGAGCAGTTCTTC,CASSLDTLAGGNEQFF
-,TRBV5-1,-,TRBJ1-5,TGCGCCAGCAGCCCCGACGGGGCAGAGTATCAGCCCCAGCATTTT,CASSPDGAEYQPQHF
TRBD2,TRBV5-1,-,TRBJ2-5,TGCGCCAGCAGCGCCCAGCGGGAGGGCCGGGGTGGTCAAGAGACCCAGTACTTC,CASSAQREGRGGQETQYF
TRBD2,TRBV27,-,TRBJ2-3,TGTGCCAGCAGTCGGACTAGCGGGAGTTTAATACCAGATACGCAGTATTTT,CASSRTSGSLIPDTQYF
-,TRBV21-1,-,TRBJ1-1,TGTGCCAGCAGCAGTAGACAGGGGTGGACTGAAGCTTTCTTT,CASSSRQGWTEAFF
TRBD2,TRBV10-3,-,TRBJ2-7,TGTGCCATCAGTGAGTCGACTAGCAGGTACGAGCAGTACTTC,CAISESTSRYEQYF
TRBD2,TRBV28,few,TRBJ2-3,TGTGCCAGCACCATCCAAGGACTAGTAAGGGATACGCAGTATTTT,CASTIQGLVRDTQYF
-,TRBV15,many,TRBJ1-1,TGTGCCACCAGCAGAGATAGCACTGAAGCTTTCTTT,CATSRDSTEAFF
-,TRBV7-9,-,TRBJ2-1,TGTGCCAGCAGCTTAGCGGGGGGCAACAATGAGCAGTTCTTC,CASSLAGGNNEQFF
TRBD1,TRBV29-1,few,TRBJ1-2,TGCAGCGTTGAAACAGGGGGCGCTTCTGGCTACACCTTC,CSVETGGASGYTF
TRBD2,TRBV7-9,-,TRBJ2-1,TGTGCCAGCAGCCCCACCGACGGGAGGGTATACAATGAGCAGTTCTTC,CASSPTDGRVYNEQFF
-,TRBV7-9,-,TRBJ2-7,TGTGCCAGCAGCTTACCCTGGGGGAGCTCCTACGAGCAGTACTTC,CASSLPWGSSYEQYF
-,TRBV7-2,once,TRBJ2-7,TGTGCCAGCAGCACCTACCTAGACTACGAGCAGTACTTC,CASSTYLDYEQYF
TRBD2,TRBV5-1,-,TRBJ2-5,TGCGCCAGCAGCCCTCGACTAGCGGAGTACCAAGAGACCCAGTACTTC,CASSPRLAEYQETQYF